Below, one T cell receptor beta chain is given with its context. J lost 4 bases, V lost 0 bases, and 7 bases had no gene match. CDR3 length: 16 amino acids. Germline CDR1 is KGHSH and CDR2 is LQKENI. The sample is drawn from a study of blood T cell repertoires in COVID-19. Study background: Sources were T cells, B-cell-depleted T cells, or PBMCs; the material itself was cDNA or gDNA.

TCRdb keeps only in-frame clones here, not all; method: immunoSEQ multiplex PCR. The sample carries around 250,000 clones, roughly 84% recorded once. The specimen sequenced was peripheral blood. The sequence was obtained from a woman in her late teens or twenties with acute or convalescent COVID-19. V gene TRBV18 combines with J gene TRBJ2-7, with 9 bases identical to TRBD2. The CDR3 coding sequence is TGTGCCAGCTCACCACCTCTTAGCGGGAGAGGGTACGAGCAGTACTTC. Its protein is CASSPPLSGRGYEQYF.